A selection of T cell receptor beta chains follows, all from one sample in a study of CD8 T cells in ankylosing spondylitis. Each CDR3 protein gets one entry after TCRdb re-called the 5' RACE reads with MiXCR. The table records about 150,000 distinct CDR3 sequences, approximately 48% of them present only once. Sequencing was performed on synovial fluid, either unsorted or a sorted T cell fraction (not recorded which). The receptors were sampled from a male donor with ankylosing spondylitis. Each CDR3 is given with its conserved first and last residue. Fields, in order: clone size, J gene, D gene, V gene, CDR3 protein, CDR3 DNA. D genes are given only for firm matches. Clone size is shown for a subset of rows, as once, few, many or a class of expanded clone.

size: many
J: TRBJ2-7
D: TRBD1
V: TRBV5-1
CDR3: CASRVRQGPPYEQYF
DNA: TGCGCCAGCAGAGTCAGACAGGGCCCTCCCTACGAGCAGTACTTC

size: few
J: TRBJ1-4
D: .
V: TRBV21-1
CDR3: CASSKGAKRREKLFF
DNA: TGTGCCAGCAGCAAAGGCGCCAAGAGGAGGGAAAAACTGTTTTTT

size: .
J: TRBJ2-7
D: TRBD2
V: TRBV6-1
CDR3: CASSDVTSGGSEQYF
DNA: TGTGCCAGCAGTGATGTGACTAGCGGGGGCTCCGAGCAGTACTTC

size: .
J: TRBJ1-1
D: .
V: TRBV18
CDR3: CASSRRGTEAFF
DNA: TGTGCCAGCTCACGAAGAGGCACTGAAGCTTTCTTT

size: .
J: TRBJ2-3
D: TRBD2
V: TRBV27
CDR3: CASSPGTSGTYTDTQYF
DNA: TGTGCCAGCAGTCCGGGGACTAGCGGGACCTACACAGATACGCAGTATTTT

size: .
J: TRBJ2-7
D: .
V: TRBV20-1
CDR3: CSARDEAGTATYEQYF
DNA: TGCAGTGCTAGAGATGAGGCTGGGACCGCTACCTACGAGCAGTACTTC

size: .
J: TRBJ2-1
D: TRBD1
V: TRBV4-1
CDR3: CASSHGQGKDNEQFF
DNA: TGCGCCAGCAGCCATGGACAGGGTAAAGACAATGAGCAGTTCTTC

size: .
J: TRBJ2-7
D: .
V: TRBV7-9
CDR3: CASSLAVGPTYEQYF
DNA: TGTGCCAGCAGCTTAGCTGTCGGGCCCACCTACGAGCAGTACTTC

size: few
J: TRBJ2-3
D: TRBD2
V: TRBV27
CDR3: CASSPHLGLAKMGTQYF
DNA: TGTGCCAGCAGTCCACACCTTGGACTAGCGAAGATGGGGACGCAGTATTTT

size: .
J: TRBJ2-1
D: TRBD2
V: TRBV13
CDR3: CASSPFAGGEQFF
DNA: TGTGCCAGCAGCCCTTTTGCGGGAGGGGAGCAGTTCTTC

size: .
J: TRBJ2-1
D: .
V: TRBV29-1
CDR3: CSPYTNNEQFF
DNA: TGCAGCCCGTACACGAACAATGAGCAGTTCTTC

size: .
J: TRBJ1-6
D: .
V: TRBV7-9
CDR3: CASSQARGADPVSPLHF
DNA: TGTGCCAGCAGCCAGGCCCGGGGGGCCGATCCTGTTTCACCCCTCCACTTT

size: few
J: TRBJ2-2
D: TRBD2
V: TRBV3-1
CDR3: CASSHPTTSDETGELFF
DNA: TGTGCCAGCAGCCACCCCACGACTAGCGATGAAACCGGGGAGCTGTTTTTT

size: few
J: TRBJ2-1
D: TRBD1
V: TRBV27
CDR3: CASSPYTGDTYNEQFF
DNA: TGTGCCAGCAGTCCCTACACAGGGGACACCTACAATGAGCAGTTCTTC

size: many
J: TRBJ2-1
D: .
V: TRBV20-1
CDR3: CSARDLAGPSYNEQFF
DNA: TGCAGTGCTAGAGATCTGGCGGGTCCCTCCTACAATGAGCAGTTCTTC

size: few
J: TRBJ2-1
D: TRBD2
V: TRBV7-2
CDR3: CASSNPAGLAAYNEQFF
DNA: TGTGCCAGCAGCAACCCCGCTGGGCTAGCGGCATACAATGAGCAGTTCTTC

size: many
J: TRBJ1-1
D: .
V: TRBV6-5
CDR3: CASSYGYGENTEAFF
DNA: TGTGCCAGCAGTTACGGGTATGGGGAAAACACTGAAGCTTTCTTT

size: few
J: TRBJ2-1
D: TRBD2
V: TRBV29-1
CDR3: CSVVLWGTSTYNEQFF
DNA: TGCAGCGTTGTTCTGTGGGGGACTAGCACCTACAATGAGCAGTTCTTC

size: .
J: TRBJ1-6
D: .
V: TRBV20-1
CDR3: CSAKGGRESSPLHF
DNA: TGCAGTGCCAAGGGGGGCAGGGAGAGCTCACCCCTCCACTTT

size: many
J: TRBJ2-1
D: TRBD2
V: TRBV2
CDR3: CASSEGLAGSHEQFF
DNA: TGTGCCAGCAGTGAAGGGCTAGCGGGAAGTCATGAGCAGTTCTTC

size: .
J: TRBJ1-5
D: .
V: TRBV19
CDR3: CASSPQGWAPQHF
DNA: TGTGCCAGTAGTCCGCAGGGGTGGGCCCCCCAGCATTTT

size: .
J: TRBJ2-3
D: .
V: TRBV4-1
CDR3: CASSRSSTDTQYF
DNA: TGCGCCAGCAGCCGGTCCAGCACAGATACGCAGTATTTT

size: .
J: TRBJ2-1
D: TRBD2
V: TRBV20-1
CDR3: CSARDRVGGSLYNEQFF
DNA: TGCAGTGCTAGAGATCGCGTGGGCGGGAGCTTGTACAATGAGCAGTTCTTC

size: .
J: TRBJ1-4
D: .
V: TRBV3-1
CDR3: CASSRPPTNEKLFF
DNA: TGTGCCAGCAGCCGCCCGCCTACTAATGAAAAACTGTTTTTT

size: .
J: TRBJ2-2
D: .
V: TRBV20-1
CDR3: CSAPDAREGELFF
DNA: TGCAGTGCCCCGGATGCTCGTGAGGGGGAGCTGTTTTTT

size: .
J: TRBJ2-1
D: .
V: TRBV15
CDR3: CATSRDGRVQSYNEQFF
DNA: TGTGCCACCAGCAGAGATGGGCGTGTCCAATCCTACAATGAGCAGTTCTTC

size: .
J: TRBJ1-3
D: TRBD1
V: TRBV12-3/TRBV12-4
CDR3: CASSHPFGRGLGNTIYF
DNA: TGTGCCAGCAGTCACCCCTTCGGCAGGGGGCTAGGTAACACCATATATTTT

size: .
J: TRBJ2-1
D: TRBD2
V: TRBV28
CDR3: CASSPWRAGGESEQFF
DNA: TGTGCCAGCAGTCCATGGAGAGCGGGAGGGGAGAGTGAGCAGTTCTTC

size: .
J: TRBJ2-5
D: .
V: TRBV4-1
CDR3: CASSPSAGSGETQYF
DNA: TGCGCCAGCAGCCCCTCGGCCGGGAGTGGAGAGACCCAGTACTTC